What follows describes a single TCR beta chain. The antigen this receptor binds is unknown. One base away there is no much larger clone; base qualities are not given. The germline V gene gives CDR1 as MDHEN and CDR2 as SYDVKM. The CDR3 spans 14 residues, from the cysteine through the phenylalanine. This entry keeps only the CDR3 DNA: 42 bases, framed from base 1. V sheds 6 bases and J sheds 4 bases, leaving 15 bases between their ends. These data are taken from a study of response to subunit inactivated influenza vaccine (dated by TCRdb to 2016 to 2019). Some background on the complete study: Deep quantitative profiling of the T cell receptor repertoire was used in the study to follow responses to a trivalent subunit inactivated influenza vaccine. What the authors observed across the whole study: It was suggested by the authors that each seasonal influenza vaccination may recruit only a limited number of new T cells.

Library creation used RT-PCR. Instrument used: Illumina HiSeq 2500. TCRdb reanalyzed the raw reads on its own, using fastp at Q25 for trimming and MiXCR for clone calling, and kept in-frame beta chains. Rows with a matching CDR3 protein are joined into one entry that keeps the most common DNA and genes. Here the sample has about 520,000 distinct CDR3 sequences; 25% occur a single time. The top ten constitute under 2.5% of the sample. Sample: CD4+ T cells sorted from PBMCs, taken roughly 5 days after vaccination. This sequence was found in a man aged 45-65 years who received an inactivated influenza vaccine. Donor details come from another sample of the same person, matched by shared clones. Recombination connected TRBV28 to TRBJ1-2; possibly the D gene is TRBD1, per 5 matching bases. The nucleotides are TGTGCCAGCAGACCGGTTGGCAGGGCCTATGGCTACACCTTC. Translated, it reads CASRPVGRAYGYTF.